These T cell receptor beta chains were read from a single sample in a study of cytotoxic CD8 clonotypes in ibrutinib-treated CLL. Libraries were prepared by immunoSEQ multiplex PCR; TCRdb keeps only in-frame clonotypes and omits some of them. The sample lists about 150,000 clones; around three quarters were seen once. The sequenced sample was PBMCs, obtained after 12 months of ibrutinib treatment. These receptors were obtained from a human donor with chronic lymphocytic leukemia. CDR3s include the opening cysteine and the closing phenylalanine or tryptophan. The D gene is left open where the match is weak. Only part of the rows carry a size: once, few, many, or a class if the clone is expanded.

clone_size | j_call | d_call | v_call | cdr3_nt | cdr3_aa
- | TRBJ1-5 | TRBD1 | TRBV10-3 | TGTGCCATCAACCAGGGGGCGAGTCAGCCCCAGCATTTT | CAINQGASQPQHF
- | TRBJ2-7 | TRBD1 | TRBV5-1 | TGCGCCAGCAGCTTGTCGGGGACAGCCTACGAGCAGTACTTC | CASSLSGTAYEQYF
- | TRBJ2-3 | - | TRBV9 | TGTGCCAGCAGCGTAGACCCAGATACGCAGTATTTT | CASSVDPDTQYF
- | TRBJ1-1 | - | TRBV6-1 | TGTGCCAGCAGTGAATCGGGGCATACTGAAGCTTTCTTT | CASSESGHTEAFF
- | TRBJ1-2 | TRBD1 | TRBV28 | TGTGCCAGCAGTTTATCACTGGGACAGGGGGTTGACTATGGCTACACCTTC | CASSLSLGQGVDYGYTF
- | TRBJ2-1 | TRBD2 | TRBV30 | TGTGCCTGGAGTCCGAGCGGGAGGCTAAGAAATGAGCAGTTCTTC | CAWSPSGRLRNEQFF
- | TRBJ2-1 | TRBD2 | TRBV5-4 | TGTGCCAGCAGCTTACCGGGACTAGCGACTGCCTACAATGAGCAGTTCTTC | CASSLPGLATAYNEQFF
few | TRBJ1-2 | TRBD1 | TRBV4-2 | TGTGCCAGCAGCCCGATGACAGGGCATGGCTACACCTTC | CASSPMTGHGYTF
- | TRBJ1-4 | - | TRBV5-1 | TGCGCCAGCAGCTTGGCCGCCCCAGGGAGGAGCGAAAAACTGTTTTTT | CASSLAAPGRSEKLFF
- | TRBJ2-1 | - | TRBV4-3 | TGCGCCAGCAGCCAAAAGCAGTACCCCTACAATGAGCAGTTCTTC | CASSQKQYPYNEQFF
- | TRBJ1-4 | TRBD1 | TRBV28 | TGTGCCAGCAGCGACTTACCTGGGACAGGGGGTGAAAAACTGTTTTTT | CASSDLPGTGGEKLFF
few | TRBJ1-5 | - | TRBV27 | TGTGCCAGCAGTTTAGGCAGGGATCAGCCCCAGCATTTT | CASSLGRDQPQHF
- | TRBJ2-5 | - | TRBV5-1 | TGCGCCAGCAGCTTGGAAGAGACCCAGTACTTC | CASSLEETQYF
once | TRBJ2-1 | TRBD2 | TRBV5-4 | TGTGCCAGCAGCCCGCGTGGACTAGCGGGATCCCGCTCCTACAATGAGCAGTTCTTC | CASSPRGLAGSRSYNEQFF
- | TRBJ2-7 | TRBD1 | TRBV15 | TGTGCCACCGGGACAGGAAACTACGAGCAGTACTTC | CATGTGNYEQYF
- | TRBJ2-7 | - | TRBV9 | TGTGCCAGCAGCCCGGGACAAACCTACGAGCAGTACTTC | CASSPGQTYEQYF
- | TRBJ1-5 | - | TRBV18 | TGTGCCAGCTCACCAACGGTGACAGGCTATAGCAATCAGCCCCAGCATTTT | CASSPTVTGYSNQPQHF
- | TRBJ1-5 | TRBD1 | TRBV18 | TGTGCCAGCTCAAATATCGACAGGGGTAATCAGCCCCAGCATTTT | CASSNIDRGNQPQHF
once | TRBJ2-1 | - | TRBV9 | TGTGCCAGCAGCGTATTTTCCGACTATCTCGAGCAGTTCTTC | CASSVFSDYLEQFF
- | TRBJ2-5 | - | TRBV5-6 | TGTGCCAGTAACCTGGGCGTTCAAGAGACCCAGTACTTC | CASNLGVQETQYF
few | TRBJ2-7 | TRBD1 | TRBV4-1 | TGCGCCAGCAGCCAAGGGACAGGGGGACACTACGAGCAGTACTTC | CASSQGTGGHYEQYF
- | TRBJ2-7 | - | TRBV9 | TGTGCCAGCAGCGTAGGCCCCGGGAAAGGGGGCTACGAGCAGTACTTC | CASSVGPGKGGYEQYF
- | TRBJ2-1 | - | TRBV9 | TGTGCCAGCAGCGTAGCTTTAGCGTCCAATGAGCAGTTCTTC | CASSVALASNEQFF
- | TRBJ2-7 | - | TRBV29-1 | TGCAGCGTTGGGGGCGACGAGCAGTACTTC | CSVGGDEQYF
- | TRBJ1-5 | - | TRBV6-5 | TGTGCCAGCAGTTACTCTAGCAATCAGCCCCAGCATTTT | CASSYSSNQPQHF
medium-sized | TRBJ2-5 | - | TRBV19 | TGTGCCAGTAGTACAACTAGCAGGCAAGAGACCCAGTACTTC | CASSTTSRQETQYF
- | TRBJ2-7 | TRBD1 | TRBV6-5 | TGTGCCAGCAGTTACCAAGTGGGACAGGGCTACGAGCAGTACTTC | CASSYQVGQGYEQYF
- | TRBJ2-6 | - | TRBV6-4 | TGTGCCAGCAGTGGCGGGGGCAGCTCTGGGGCCAACGTCCTGACTTTC | CASSGGGSSGANVLTF
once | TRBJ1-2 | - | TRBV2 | TGTGCCAGCAGTGATATACGTGGGGTTGGCTACACCTTC | CASSDIRGVGYTF